This T cell receptor beta chain was obtained from a study of identical twins. On this clonotype: The target antigen is unknown.

TCRdb processed the 5' RACE reads anew with MiXCR; each CDR3 protein has one entry. The sample contains about 250,000 distinct CDR3 sequences, about 8.3% of which appear only once. V trimming: 2 bases; J trimming: 3 bases; junction bases outside the gene matches: 9. The CDR3 extends over 17 amino acids. Germline loops: CDR1 SGDLS, CDR2 YYNGEE. Study-wide results and limits: Within monozygotic twins, out-of-frame TCR alpha sharing was underestimated by the models. Researchers reported excess low generation probability among twin-shared out-of-frame alpha sequences.

The sample also formed part of further work on yellow fever vaccine responses in identical twins.

The rearrangement uses TRBV9 and TRBJ2-1, with 9 positions matching TRBD2. The material sequenced was CD8+ T cells sorted from blood. The TCR was taken from a woman between 18 and 30 years old in good health. CDR3 loop: CASSVFSGRMSYNEQFF. The CDR3 nucleotides are TGTGCCAGCAGCGTCTTCAGCGGGAGGATGAGCTACAATGAGCAGTTCTTC. Using reference TRBV9 and TRBJ2-1 for the parts outside the CDR3, the full variable domain is DSGVTQTPKHLITATGQRVTLRCSPRSGDLSVYWYQQSLDQGLQFLIQYYNGEERAKGNILERFSAQQFPDLHSELNLSSLELGDSALYFCASSVFSGRMSYNEQFFGPGTRLTVL.